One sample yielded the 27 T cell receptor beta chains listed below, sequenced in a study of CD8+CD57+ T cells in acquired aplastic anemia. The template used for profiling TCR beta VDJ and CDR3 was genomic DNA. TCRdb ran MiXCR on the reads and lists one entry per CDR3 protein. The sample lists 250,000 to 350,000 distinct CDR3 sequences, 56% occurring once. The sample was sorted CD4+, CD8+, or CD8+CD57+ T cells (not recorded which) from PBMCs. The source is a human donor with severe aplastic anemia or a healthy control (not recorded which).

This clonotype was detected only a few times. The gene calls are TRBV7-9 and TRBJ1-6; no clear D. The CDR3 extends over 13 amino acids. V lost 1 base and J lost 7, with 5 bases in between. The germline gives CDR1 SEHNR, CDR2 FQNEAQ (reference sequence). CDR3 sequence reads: CASSLDGNSPLHF. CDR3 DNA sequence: TGTGCCAGCAGCTTAGACGGGAATTCACCCCTCCACTTT.

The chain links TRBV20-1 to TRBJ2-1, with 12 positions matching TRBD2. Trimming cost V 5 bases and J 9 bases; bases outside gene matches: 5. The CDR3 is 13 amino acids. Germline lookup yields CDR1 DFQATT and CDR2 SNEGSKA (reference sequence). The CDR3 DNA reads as TGCAGTGCTCCTAGCGGGGGGGCCATTGAGCAGTTCTTC. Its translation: CSAPSGGAIEQFF.

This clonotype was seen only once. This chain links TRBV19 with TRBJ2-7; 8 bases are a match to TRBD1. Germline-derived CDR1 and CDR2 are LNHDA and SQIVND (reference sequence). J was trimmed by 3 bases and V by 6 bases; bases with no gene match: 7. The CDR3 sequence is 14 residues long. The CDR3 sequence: CASSRTGTGYEQYF. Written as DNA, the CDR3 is TGTGCCAGTAGCCGAACCGGGACAGGCTACGAGCAGTACTTC.

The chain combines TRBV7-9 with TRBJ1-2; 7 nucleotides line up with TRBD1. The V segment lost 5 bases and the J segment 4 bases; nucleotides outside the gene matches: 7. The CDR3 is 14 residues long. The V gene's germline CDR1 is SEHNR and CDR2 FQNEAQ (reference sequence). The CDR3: CASSRTGTAYGYTF. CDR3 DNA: TGTGCCAGCAGCCGGACCGGGACAGCCTATGGCTACACCTTC. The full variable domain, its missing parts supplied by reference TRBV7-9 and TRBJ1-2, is DTGVSQNPRHKITKRGQNVTFRCDPISEHNRLYWYRQTLGQGPEFLTYFQNEAQLEKSRLLSDRFSAERPKGSFSTLEIQRTEQGDSAMYLCASSRTGTAYGYTFGSGTRLTVV.

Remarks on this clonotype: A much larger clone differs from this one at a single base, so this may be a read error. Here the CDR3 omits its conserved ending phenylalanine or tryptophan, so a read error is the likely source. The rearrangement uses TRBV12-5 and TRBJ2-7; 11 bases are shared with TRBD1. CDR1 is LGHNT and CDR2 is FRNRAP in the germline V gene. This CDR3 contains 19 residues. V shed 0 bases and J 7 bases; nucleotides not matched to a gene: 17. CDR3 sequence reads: CASGLVTRKDGQGAREQYL. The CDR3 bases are TGTGCTAGTGGTTTGGTAACCCGAAAGGACGGACAGGGGGCGAGAGAGCAGTACCTC.

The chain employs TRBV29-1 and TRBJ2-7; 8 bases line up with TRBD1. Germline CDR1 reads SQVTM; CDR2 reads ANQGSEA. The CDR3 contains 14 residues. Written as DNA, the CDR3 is TGCAGTGCCCGGGGACAGGAAAGCTCCTACGAGCAGTACTTC. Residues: CSARGQESSYEQYF.

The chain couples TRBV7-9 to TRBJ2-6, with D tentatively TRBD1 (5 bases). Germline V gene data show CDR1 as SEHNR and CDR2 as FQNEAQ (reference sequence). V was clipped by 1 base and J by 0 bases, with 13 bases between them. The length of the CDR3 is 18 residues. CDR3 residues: CASSLGRGSLSGANVLTF. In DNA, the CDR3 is TGTGCCAGCAGCTTAGGTAGGGGCAGCCTCTCTGGGGCCAACGTCCTGACTTTC.

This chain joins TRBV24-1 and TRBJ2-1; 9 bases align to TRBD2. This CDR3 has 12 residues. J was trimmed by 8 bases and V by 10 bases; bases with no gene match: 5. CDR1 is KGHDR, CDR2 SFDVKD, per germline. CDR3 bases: TGTGCCACTGCGGGGGGGATCCATGAGCAGTTCTTC. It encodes CATAGGIHEQFF.

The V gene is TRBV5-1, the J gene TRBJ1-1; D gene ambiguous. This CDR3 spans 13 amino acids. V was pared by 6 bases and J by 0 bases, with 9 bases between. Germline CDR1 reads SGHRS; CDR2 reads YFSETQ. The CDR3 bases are TGCGCCAGCATGGGATATTTGAACACTGAAGCTTTCTTT. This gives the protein CASMGYLNTEAFF.

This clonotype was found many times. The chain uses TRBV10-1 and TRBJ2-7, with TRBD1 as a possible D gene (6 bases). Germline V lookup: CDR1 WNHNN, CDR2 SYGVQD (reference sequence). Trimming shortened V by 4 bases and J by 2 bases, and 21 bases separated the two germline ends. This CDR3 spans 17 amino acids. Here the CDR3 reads CASSGVTRDTYTYEQYF. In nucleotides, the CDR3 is TGCGCCAGCAGTGGGGTGACCCGGGACACCTATACCTACGAGCAGTACTTC.

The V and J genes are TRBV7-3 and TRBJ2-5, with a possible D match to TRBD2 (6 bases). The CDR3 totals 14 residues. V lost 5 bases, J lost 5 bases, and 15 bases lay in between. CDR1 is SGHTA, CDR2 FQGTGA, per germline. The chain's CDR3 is CASSMRRVGETQYF. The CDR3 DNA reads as TGTGCCAGCAGCATGAGGAGGGTGGGCGAGACCCAGTACTTC.

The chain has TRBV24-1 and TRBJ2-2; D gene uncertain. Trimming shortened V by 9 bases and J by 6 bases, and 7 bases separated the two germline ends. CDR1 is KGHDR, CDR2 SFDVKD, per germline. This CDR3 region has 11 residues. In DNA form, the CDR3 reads TGTGCCACCGGGCCCCCCGGGGAGCTGTTTTTT. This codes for CATGPPGELFF.

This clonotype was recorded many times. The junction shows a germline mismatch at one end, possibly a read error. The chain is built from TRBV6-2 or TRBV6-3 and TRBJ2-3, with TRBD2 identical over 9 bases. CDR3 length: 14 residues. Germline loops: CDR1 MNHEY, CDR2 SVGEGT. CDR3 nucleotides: TGTGCCAGCCAACCTAGCGGGGATACCTCTGCCGTGAATTTT. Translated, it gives CASQPSGDTSAVNF.

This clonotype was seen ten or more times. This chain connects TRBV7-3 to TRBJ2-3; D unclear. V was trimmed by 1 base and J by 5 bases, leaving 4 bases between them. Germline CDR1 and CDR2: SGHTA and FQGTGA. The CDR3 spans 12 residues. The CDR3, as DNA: TGTGCCAGCAGCTTAAGCCGAGATACGCAGTATTTT. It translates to CASSLSRDTQYF.

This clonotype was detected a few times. DNA for the CDR3: TGTGCCAGTAGTATAGCTGGGCTAGCCAAAAACATTCAGTACTTC. Protein sequence: CASSIAGLAKNIQYF. The chain employs TRBV19 and TRBJ2-4, with unresolved D. Trimming removed 1 base at V and 0 bases at J, with 7 bases between. Per germline, CDR1 LNHDA and CDR2 SQIVND (reference sequence). This CDR3 contains 15 residues.

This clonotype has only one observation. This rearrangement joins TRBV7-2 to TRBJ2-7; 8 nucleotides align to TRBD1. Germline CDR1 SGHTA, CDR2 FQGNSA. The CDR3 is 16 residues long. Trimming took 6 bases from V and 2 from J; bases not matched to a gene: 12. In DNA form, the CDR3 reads TGTGCCAGCAGTTTTCCGGGACAGGCCAAGCCCTACGAGCAGTACTTC. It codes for CASSFPGQAKPYEQYF.

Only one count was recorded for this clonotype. In DNA, the CDR3 is TGCAGTGCTAGAGGGGCGTTAGCGAACACCGGGGAGCTGTTTTTT. Translated: CSARGALANTGELFF. The chain is built from TRBV20-1 and TRBJ2-2; no clear D. This CDR3 has 15 residues. Germline CDR1 reads DFQATT; CDR2 reads SNEGSKA (reference sequence). Trimming took off 1 base at V and 0 bases at J, with 9 bases between the two ends.

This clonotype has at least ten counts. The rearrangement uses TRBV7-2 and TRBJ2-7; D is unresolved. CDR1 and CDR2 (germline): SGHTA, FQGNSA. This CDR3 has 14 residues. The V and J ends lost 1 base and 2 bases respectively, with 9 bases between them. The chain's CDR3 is CASSLVAATYEQYF. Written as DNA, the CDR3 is TGTGCCAGCAGCTTAGTGGCAGCGACCTACGAGCAGTACTTC.

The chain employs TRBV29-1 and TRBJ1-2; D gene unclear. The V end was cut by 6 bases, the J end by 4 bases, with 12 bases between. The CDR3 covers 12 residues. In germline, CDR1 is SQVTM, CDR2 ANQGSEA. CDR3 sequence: CSVPYGSYGYTF. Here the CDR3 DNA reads TGCAGCGTGCCCTATGGGTCCTATGGCTACACCTTC.

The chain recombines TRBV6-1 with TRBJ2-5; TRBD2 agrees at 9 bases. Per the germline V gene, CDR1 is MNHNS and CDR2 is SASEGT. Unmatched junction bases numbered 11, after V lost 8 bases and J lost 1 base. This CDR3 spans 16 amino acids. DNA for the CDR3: TGTGCCAGCGGAAGGGGGAAAGCGGGGGGCCAAGAGACCCAGTACTTC. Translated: CASGRGKAGGQETQYF.

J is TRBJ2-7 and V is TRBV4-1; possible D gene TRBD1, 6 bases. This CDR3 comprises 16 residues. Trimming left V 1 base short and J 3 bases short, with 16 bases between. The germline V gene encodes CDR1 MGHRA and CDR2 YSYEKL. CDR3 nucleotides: TGCGCCAGCAGCCAAGTACTGGGACCCAGGGGCTACGAGCAGTACTTC. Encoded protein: CASSQVLGPRGYEQYF.

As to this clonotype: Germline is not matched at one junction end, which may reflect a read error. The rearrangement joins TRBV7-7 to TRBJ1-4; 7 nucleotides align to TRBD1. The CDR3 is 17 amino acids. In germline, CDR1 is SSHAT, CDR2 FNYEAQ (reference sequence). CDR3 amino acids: CASSFVRQGATNEKLFF. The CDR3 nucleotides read TGTGCTAGCAGCTTCGTCCGCCAGGGGGCAACTAATGAAAAACTGTTTTTT.

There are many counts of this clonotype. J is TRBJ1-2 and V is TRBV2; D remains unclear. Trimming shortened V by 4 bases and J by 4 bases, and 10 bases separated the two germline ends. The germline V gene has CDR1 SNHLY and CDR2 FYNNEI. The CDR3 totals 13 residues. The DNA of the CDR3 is TGTGCCAGCAGTGTTAAACAGTTCTATGGCTACACCTTC. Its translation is CASSVKQFYGYTF.

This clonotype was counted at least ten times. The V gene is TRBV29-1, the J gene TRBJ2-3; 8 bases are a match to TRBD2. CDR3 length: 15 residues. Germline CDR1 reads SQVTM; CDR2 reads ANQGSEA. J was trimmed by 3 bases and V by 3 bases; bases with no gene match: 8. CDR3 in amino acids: CSVEDRGGGTDTQYF. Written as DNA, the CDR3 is TGCAGCGTTGAGGATCGGGGGGGAGGTACAGATACGCAGTATTTT.

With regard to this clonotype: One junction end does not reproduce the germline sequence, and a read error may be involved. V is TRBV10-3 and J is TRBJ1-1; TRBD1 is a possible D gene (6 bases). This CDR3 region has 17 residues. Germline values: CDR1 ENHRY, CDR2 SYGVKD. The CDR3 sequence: CAIKSQTGWVVNIEAFF. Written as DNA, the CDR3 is TGTGCCATCAAAAGCCAAACAGGGTGGGTCGTGAACATTGAAGCTTTCTTT.

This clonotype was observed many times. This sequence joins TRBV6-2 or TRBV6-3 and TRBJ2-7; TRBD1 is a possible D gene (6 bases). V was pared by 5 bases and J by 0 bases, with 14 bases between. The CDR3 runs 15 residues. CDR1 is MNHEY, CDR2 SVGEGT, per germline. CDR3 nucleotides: TGTGCCAGCAGTATCCCCCAGGGGACCTCCTACGAGCAGTACTTC. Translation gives CASSIPQGTSYEQYF.

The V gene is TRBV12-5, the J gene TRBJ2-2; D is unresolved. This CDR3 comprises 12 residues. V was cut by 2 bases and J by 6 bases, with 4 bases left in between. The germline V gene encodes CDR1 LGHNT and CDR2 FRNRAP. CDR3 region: CASGLSPGELFF. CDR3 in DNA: TGTGCTAGTGGTTTGTCCCCCGGGGAGCTGTTTTTT.